These T cell receptor beta chains were read from a single sample in a study of T cells in Graves' hyperthyroidism and ophthalmopathy. From the multiplex PCR reads, TCRdb called clonotypes with MiXCR, one entry per CDR3 protein. The sample shows around 600,000 distinct CDR3 sequences, approximately 14% of them seen only once. Sequencing input: blood. These receptors all stem from a woman in her twenties or thirties with Graves' hyperthyroidism. CDR3s include the opening cysteine and the closing phenylalanine or tryptophan. The D gene is left open where the match is weak. Rows may omit the clone size; those that give it use once, few, many or a size class.

>TRBJ1-5|many|TRBV30|.
TGTGCCTGGAGTGGCGGGACACCGAATAGCAATCAGCCCCAGCATTTT
CAWSGGTPNSNQPQHF
>TRBJ1-6|many|TRBV27|.
TGTGCCAGCAGTTCCTCGAATTCACCCCTCCACTTT
CASSSSNSPLHF
>TRBJ2-1|many|TRBV7-8|.
TGTGCCAGCAGCTTGCGAACTTACAATGAGCAGTTCTTC
CASSLRTYNEQFF
>TRBJ1-5|.|TRBV18|TRBD1
TGTGCCAGCTCATCTGGGACAGAGGGTCAGCCCCAGCATTTT
CASSSGTEGQPQHF
>TRBJ2-2|few|TRBV11-2|.
TGTGCCAGCAGCTTGACACAGGACGCGAACACCGGGGAGCTGTTTTTT
CASSLTQDANTGELFF
>TRBJ2-5|many|TRBV6-1|TRBD1
TGTGCCAGCAGTGAGGCCGGACAGGGGGCGGCAGAGACCCAGTACTTC
CASSEAGQGAAETQYF
>TRBJ2-5|many|TRBV29-1|.
TGCAGCGTCTGCAGGACGGAAGAGACCCAGTACTTC
CSVCRTEETQYF
>TRBJ2-6|few|TRBV5-4|.
TGTGCCAGCAGCCCAGGACAGATCCCAAGCTCTGGGGCCAACGTCCTGACTTTC
CASSPGQIPSSGANVLTF
>TRBJ2-1|few|TRBV27|.
TGTGCCAGCAGTTTGAGATATAAGCAGTTCTTC
CASSLRYKQFF
>TRBJ2-3|many|TRBV20-1|TRBD2
TGCAGTGCTAGAGTCCGGGGGGCGCCTAGCGGGGGCGGAAGCACAGATACGCAGTATTTT
CSARVRGAPSGGGSTDTQYF
>TRBJ2-1|many|TRBV3-1|.
TGTGCCAGCAGCCTCTGGGGCGCCGGGAATGAGCAGTTCTTC
CASSLWGAGNEQFF